Following are 2 T cell receptor beta chains from one sample sequenced in a study of radiotherapy plus CTLA-4 blockade in lung cancer. Method: immunoSEQ multiplex PCR; TCRdb's copy keeps in-frame clones and lacks some. This sample has around 77,000 clones, with around 74% found just once. Sample: peripheral blood, taken from a patient treated with radiotherapy plus ipilimumab. The receptor source for this set is a human donor with non-small cell lung cancer whose response to radiotherapy plus ipilimumab could not be evaluated.

The chain carries TRBV7-8 and TRBJ2-7; tentative D call: TRBD2 (6 bases). Trimming cost V 5 bases and J 2 bases, with 16 bases left between them. Germline values: CDR1 SGHVS, CDR2 FQNEAQ. The CDR3 spans 15 residues. Here the CDR3 reads CASSNWDSRAYEQYF. CDR3 nucleotides: TGTGCCAGCAGCAACTGGGACTCCCGGGCCTACGAGCAGTACTTC.

This clone appeared a single time. This sequence joins TRBV7-9 and TRBJ2-7; 13 bases align to TRBD2. CDR3 length: 16 residues. J was trimmed by 6 bases and V by 5 bases; bases with no gene match: 10. Looked up from germline, CDR1 is SEHNR and CDR2 is FQNEAQ (reference sequence). The CDR3 reads CASSAGSLAGGGEQYF. The DNA of the CDR3 is TGTGCCAGCAGCGCCGGTTCACTAGCGGGGGGGGGCGAGCAGTACTTC.